One sample yielded the 5 T cell receptor beta chains listed below, sequenced in a study of blood T cell repertoires in COVID-19. Here immunoSEQ multiplex PCR was the method, and the copy in TCRdb shows in-frame clones only, minus some. This table has tens of thousands of clones, 75% to 85% appearing once. The sequenced sample consisted of peripheral blood. The origin of the receptors is a man between 35 and 55 years old with acute or convalescent COVID-19.

This clone was detected once. The chain uses TRBV4-2 and TRBJ2-2; 10 nucleotides agree with TRBD2. The CDR3 sequence is 18 residues long. Germline assignment: CDR1 LGHNA and CDR2 YNFKEQ. The V and J ends lost 4 bases and 0 bases, in that order; junction bases with no gene match: 8. The CDR3 region is CASSRRSSGGTNTGELFF. The CDR3 DNA follows: TGTGCCAGCAGCCGAAGGTCTAGCGGGGGTACGAACACCGGGGAGCTGTTTTTT.

CDR3 coding DNA: TGTGCCAGTACAGGGGGCTGGGATAGCAATCAGCCCCAGCATTTT. It encodes CASTGGWDSNQPQHF. This chain uses TRBV6-1 with TRBJ1-5; TRBD1 aligns across 9 bases. The V gene's germline CDR1 is MNHNS and CDR2 SASEGT. V lost 9 bases and J lost 0; bases outside the gene matches: 6. The CDR3 is made up of 15 amino acids.

The gene calls are TRBV12-5 and TRBJ1-5, with TRBD1 matching over 7 bases. This CDR3 region has 15 residues. V lost 5 bases, J lost 1 base, and 5 bases stayed unmatched. Germline V gives CDR1 LGHNT, CDR2 FRNRAP. CDR3 sequence reads: CASGSDRASNQPQHF. CDR3 sequence (DNA): TGTGCTAGTGGTAGCGACAGGGCCAGCAATCAGCCCCAGCATTTT.

The chain uses TRBV3-1 (or the pseudogene TRBV3-2) and TRBJ1-4, with D tentatively TRBD1 (5 bases). Germline-derived CDR1 and CDR2 are LGHDT and YNNKEL (reference sequence). V was cut by 0 bases and J by 10 bases, with 12 bases left in between. The CDR3 covers 14 residues. The CDR3 coding sequence is TGTGCCAGCAGCCAAGATCACAGCGGGGCAAAACTGTTTTTT. Translated: CASSQDHSGAKLFF.

The CDR3 bases are TGTGCCAGCAGGGAACTAGCGGTCAATGAGCAGTTCTTC. Amino acid sequence: CASRELAVNEQFF. The rearrangement joins TRBV7-9 to TRBJ2-1, with 8 positions matching TRBD2. CDR3 length: 13 residues. Germline lookup yields CDR1 SEHNR and CDR2 FQNEAQ (reference sequence). V was clipped by 6 bases and J by 6 bases; unmatched bases: 4.